One and the same sample provided the 30 T cell receptor beta chains below, sequenced in a study of blood T cell repertoires in COVID-19. Libraries were prepared by immunoSEQ multiplex PCR; TCRdb keeps only in-frame clonotypes and omits some of them. The repertoire holds about 71,000 clones, with about 82% as singletons. The sequenced material came from peripheral blood. These receptors all stem from a man aged 50 to 59 with active COVID-19.

This clone was observed a handful of times. The chain links TRBV6-6 to TRBJ1-6; perhaps TRBD1 as D (5 bases). The CDR3 is made up of 15 amino acids. CDR1 is MNHNY, CDR2 SVGAGI, per germline (reference sequence). Trimming cost V 2 bases and J 9 bases, with 14 bases left between them. The CDR3 nucleotides are TGTGCCAGCAGTTACGGGACGGACGGGGGTTCACCCCTCCACTTT. This sequence encodes CASSYGTDGGSPLHF.

This clone was detected only once. The chain couples TRBV6-5 to TRBJ1-6, with D hard to call. The CDR3 runs to 13 residues. Trimming stripped 10 bases from V and 7 bases from J, with 14 bases between. Germline V gives CDR1 MNHEY, CDR2 SVGAGI. Written as DNA, the CDR3 is TGTGCCACCTCAAGGTCAGCGAATTCACCCCTCCACTTT. Translated, it gives CATSRSANSPLHF.

The chain recombines TRBV7-9 with TRBJ2-3; 15 bases are shared with TRBD2. The CDR3 covers 16 residues. J was trimmed by 10 bases and V by 4 bases; bases with no gene match: 9. Germline lookup yields CDR1 SEHNR and CDR2 FQNEAQ (reference sequence). DNA for the CDR3: TGTGCCAGCAGCTGGTTTCGGACTAGCGGGGGGGGACCGCAGTATTTT. Amino acids: CASSWFRTSGGGPQYF.

The V gene is TRBV5-1, the J gene TRBJ2-5, with D perhaps matching TRBD1 (5 bases). CDR3 length: 16 residues. Germline-derived CDR1 and CDR2 are SGHRS and YFSETQ. V lost 0 bases to trimming and J lost 4 bases, with 16 bases between them. CDR3 DNA: TGCGCCAGCAGCTTGGGTCAGGGATGGGCCTTAGAGACCCAGTACTTC. Its translation is CASSLGQGWALETQYF.

This chain connects TRBV5-4 to TRBJ1-1; D is uncertain. The CDR3 covers 14 residues. Germline V gene lookup returns CDR1 SGHNT and CDR2 YYREEE (reference sequence). Trimming took off 1 base at V and 3 bases at J, with 10 bases between the two ends. The CDR3, as DNA: TGTGCCAGCAGCTTGCTCGGGGTGGACACTGAAGCTTTCTTT. It translates to CASSLLGVDTEAFF.

V and J are TRBV5-8 and TRBJ1-1, with 7 bases aligning to TRBD1. Trimming at V came to 4 bases and at J to 5 bases, leaving 5 bases not matched to a gene. This CDR3 region has 13 residues. CDR1 is SGHTS, CDR2 YDEGEE, per germline. In DNA form, the CDR3 reads TGTGCCAGCAGCCCGACAGGGAGTACTGAAGCTTTCTTT. Amino acid sequence: CASSPTGSTEAFF.

The chain employs TRBV6-5 and TRBJ1-2; TRBD1 might be the D (5 bases). The V end lost 0 bases, the J end lost 4 bases, and 9 bases lay between the germline ends. The germline gives CDR1 MNHEY, CDR2 SVGAGI. The CDR3 loop spans 14 amino acids. The CDR3 DNA is TGTGCCAGCAGTTACTCGACAGTACCCTATGGCTACACCTTC. Residues: CASSYSTVPYGYTF.

J is TRBJ1-1 and V is TRBV29-1; a possible D gene is TRBD1 (5 bases). Germline values: CDR1 SQVTM, CDR2 ANQGSEA. V was trimmed by 7 bases and J by 4 bases, leaving 13 bases between them. CDR3 length equals 12 residues. DNA for the CDR3: TGCAGCGGTGGCAGGGTAGCCACTGAAGCTTTCTTT. Its translation: CSGGRVATEAFF.

This chain connects TRBV6-5 to TRBJ1-1, with D unclear. This CDR3 has 12 residues. The germline V gene has CDR1 MNHEY and CDR2 SVGAGI. V was clipped by 6 bases and J by 1 base, with 6 bases between them. This chain's CDR3 is CASRRPNTEAFF. DNA for the CDR3: TGTGCCAGCAGGCGCCCGAACACTGAAGCTTTCTTT.

The chain joins TRBV6-4 to TRBJ2-2, with D maybe TRBD1 (5 bases). From germline, CDR1 is MRHNA and CDR2 SNTAGT. CDR3 length equals 14 residues. V lost 0 bases to trimming and J lost 3 bases, with 5 bases between them. The CDR3 nucleotides read TGTGCCAGCAGTGACTCGACAGACACCGGGGAGCTGTTTTTT. It codes for CASSDSTDTGELFF.

J is TRBJ2-1 and V is TRBV14, with a tentative D call TRBD2 (5 bases). In germline, CDR1 is SGHDN, CDR2 FVKESK. The CDR3 sequence is 13 residues long. The V end lost 4 bases, the J end lost 8 bases, and 12 bases lay between the germline ends. CDR3 nucleotide sequence: TGTGCCAGCAGCCTACTAGAGGTTGATGAGCAGTTCTTC. This encodes CASSLLEVDEQFF.

V and J are TRBV2 and TRBJ2-2; perhaps TRBD1 as D (5 bases). The V end was cut by 4 bases, the J end by 2 bases, with 11 bases between. This CDR3 is built from 15 residues. Per the germline V gene, CDR1 is SNHLY and CDR2 is FYNNEI. In DNA form, the CDR3 reads TGTGCCAGCAGTGGGACACTTAGAAACACCGGGGAGCTGTTTTTT. Translated, it gives CASSGTLRNTGELFF.

The CDR3 DNA is TGTGCCAGCAGTGGGCTCACTAGCGGGCCTTTATCGGGTACGCAGTATTTT. Translated: CASSGLTSGPLSGTQYF. The chain recombines TRBV6-1 with TRBJ2-3; 9 positions match TRBD2. The germline CDR1 and CDR2 sequences are MNHNS and SASEGT. V lost 4 bases and J lost 8; bases outside the gene matches: 16. The CDR3 is 17 residues long.

The CDR3 loop is CATSDRPRTGLYNEQFF. In nucleotides, the CDR3 is TGTGCCACCAGTGACCGGCCCCGGACAGGCCTCTACAATGAGCAGTTCTTC. The chain employs TRBV24-1 and TRBJ2-1; TRBD1 matches 7 bases. The V segment lost 4 bases and the J segment 3 bases; nucleotides outside the gene matches: 11. The CDR3 is 17 residues long. CDR1 and CDR2 from the germline V gene are KGHDR and SFDVKD.

V is TRBV7-3 and J is TRBJ2-5; 13 nucleotides match TRBD2. CDR1 is SGHTA and CDR2 is FQGTGA in the germline V gene. The ends lost 5 bases at V and 3 bases at J; junction bases unmatched: 3. The CDR3 covers 15 residues. The CDR3 coding sequence is TGTGCCAGCAGCCCTACTAGCGGGGGGGAAGAGACCCAGTACTTC. Amino acids: CASSPTSGGEETQYF.

The chain has TRBV6-1 and TRBJ2-7; 7 bases map to TRBD1. Per the germline V gene, CDR1 is MNHNS and CDR2 is SASEGT. V dropped 2 bases and J dropped 3; count of bases not matched to a gene: 4. The length of the CDR3 is 14 residues. The CDR3 region has the DNA TGTGCCAGCAGTGAATCTGGGACAGACTACGAGCAGTACTTC. This sequence encodes CASSESGTDYEQYF.

CDR3 residues: CSYIQVDYGYTF. The DNA of the CDR3 is TGCAGCTATATTCAGGTGGACTATGGCTACACCTTC. The V and J genes are TRBV29-1 and TRBJ1-2; D unclear. The germline V gene encodes CDR1 SQVTM and CDR2 ANQGSEA. CDR3 length: 12 amino acids. V was clipped by 8 bases and J by 3 bases, with 13 bases between them. The entire variable domain, with the rest obtained from reference TRBV29-1 and TRBJ1-2, is as follows: SAVISQKPSRDICQRGTSLTIQCQVDSQVTMMFWYRQQPGQSLTLIATANQGSEATYESGFVIDKFPISRPNLTFSTLTVSNMSPEDSSIYLCSYIQVDYGYTFGSGTRLTVV.

The V and J genes are TRBV13 and TRBJ2-3, with D possibly matching TRBD1 (5 bases). Trimming removed 5 bases at V and 7 bases at J, with 25 bases between. Germline V lookup: CDR1 PRHDT, CDR2 FYEKMQ (reference sequence). There are 17 residues in the CDR3. The CDR3 region has the DNA TGTGCCAGCAGCCACGGAGAATACCCGGTGCAGGGCTATACGCAGTATTTT. It codes for CASSHGEYPVQGYTQYF.

This chain uses TRBV4-1 with TRBJ2-1; 10 bases align to TRBD2. In germline, CDR1 is MGHRA, CDR2 YSYEKL. CDR3 size: 16 residues. Unmatched junction bases numbered 3, after V lost 0 bases and J lost 4 bases. The CDR3 nucleotides are TGCGCCAGCAGCCAAGATGAGCGGGGGGGATACAATGAGCAGTTCTTC. Protein product: CASSQDERGGYNEQFF.

V and J are TRBV6-1 and TRBJ1-1; D remains ambiguous. From germline, CDR1 is MNHNS and CDR2 SASEGT. V dropped 3 bases and J dropped 2 bases, with 16 bases sitting between them. This CDR3 spans 16 amino acids. CDR3 protein: CASSERLTLSNTEAFF. The CDR3 DNA reads TGTGCCAGCAGTGAGCGGCTTACGCTATCTAACACTGAAGCTTTCTTT.

The V and J genes are TRBV11-3 and TRBJ2-1, with 11 bases fitting TRBD1. This CDR3 contains 15 residues. Trimming at V came to 4 bases and at J to 7 bases, leaving 6 bases not matched to a gene. CDR1 and CDR2 (germline): SGHNT, YENEEA. CDR3 sequence (DNA): TGTGCCAGCAGCTACGCCGGGACAGGGGGGAATGAGCAGTTCTTC. As protein: CASSYAGTGGNEQFF.

The chain has TRBV27 and TRBJ2-7; the D is unclear. V was clipped by 0 bases and J by 3 bases, with 6 bases between them. From germline, CDR1 is MNHEY and CDR2 SMNVEV (reference sequence). There are 13 residues in the CDR3. The CDR3 protein is CASSLSAGYEQYF. CDR3 DNA: TGTGCCAGCAGTTTATCAGCAGGCTACGAGCAGTACTTC.

This chain links TRBV6-2 or TRBV6-3 with TRBJ2-1; 11 bases match TRBD2. CDR1 and CDR2 from the germline V gene are MNHEY and SVGEGT. Losses at the gene ends were 3 bases for V and 0 bases for J; bases not matched to a gene: 7. CDR3 length: 18 residues. CDR3 nucleotides: TGTGCCAGCAGTTATTCTAGCGGGGGGACTAACTCCTACAATGAGCAGTTCTTC. Translated, it gives CASSYSSGGTNSYNEQFF.

This clone has a handful of counts. The rearrangement uses TRBV5-1 and TRBJ1-1, with 7 positions matching TRBD1. Germline V gene lookup returns CDR1 SGHRS and CDR2 YFSETQ. The V and J ends lost 7 bases and 1 base, in that order; junction bases with no gene match: 7. The CDR3 totals 14 residues. This CDR3 reads CASGTGERNTEAFF. The CDR3 DNA reads TGCGCCAGCGGTACAGGGGAAAGGAACACTGAAGCTTTCTTT.

The rearrangement links TRBV4-2 to TRBJ1-5; D is ambiguous. Germline V gene sequence: CDR1 LGHNA, CDR2 YNFKEQ. V was pared by 1 base and J by 6 bases, with 7 bases between. The CDR3 loop spans 13 amino acids. Here the CDR3 DNA reads TGTGCCAGCAGCCAAGCCGTTCGTCAGCCCCAGCATTTT. Protein: CASSQAVRQPQHF.

This chain links TRBV5-4 with TRBJ1-2; D gene uncertain. V lost 0 bases, J lost 2 bases, and 8 bases lay in between. The CDR3 extends over 14 amino acids. Germline V gene sequence: CDR1 SGHNT, CDR2 YYREEE (reference sequence). CDR3 DNA sequence: TGTGCCAGCAGCTTGGGGCGGGAGAACTATGGCTACACCTTC. Translation gives CASSLGRENYGYTF.

Of note for this clone: The junction departs from the called germline gene at one end, perhaps through a read error. CDR3 residues: CSVRQGPYNEQFF. DNA for the CDR3: TGCAGCGTACGACAGGGTCCCTACAATGAACAGTTCTTC. The chain combines TRBV29-1 with TRBJ2-1; 7 nucleotides agree with TRBD1. Germline V lookup: CDR1 SQVTM, CDR2 ANQGSEA. CDR3 length equals 13 residues.

The chain uses TRBV19 and TRBJ2-7; 9 bases agree with TRBD1. The CDR3 spans 16 residues. Germline V gene sequence: CDR1 LNHDA, CDR2 SQIVND (reference sequence). The V and J ends lost 4 bases and 4 bases, in that order; junction bases with no gene match: 11. The CDR3 loop is CASSTGTGTSRYEQYF. The DNA of the CDR3 is TGTGCCAGTAGTACCGGGACAGGGACCTCGAGGTACGAGCAGTACTTC.

The chain combines TRBV7-2 with TRBJ2-1; no firm D call. Trimming left V 4 bases short and J 5 bases short, with 12 bases between. The CDR3 totals 14 residues. The germline CDR1 and CDR2 sequences are SGHTA and FQGNSA. The chain's CDR3 is CASSSRGIDNEQFF. The CDR3 DNA follows: TGTGCCAGCAGCTCGAGAGGCATCGACAATGAGCAGTTCTTC.

The chain uses TRBV5-1 and TRBJ2-5; 11 bases align to TRBD2. The germline gives CDR1 SGHRS, CDR2 YFSETQ. The CDR3 has 15 residues. The ends lost 4 bases at V and 1 base at J; junction bases unmatched: 3. CDR3 sequence reads: CASSRLAGSQETQYF. The DNA for the CDR3 is TGCGCCAGCAGCCGACTAGCGGGGTCCCAAGAGACCCAGTACTTC.